This T cell receptor beta chain was identified during a study of T cell responses to AZD1222 COVID-19 vaccine (dated by TCRdb to about 2021). Study-wide context: AZD1222 recipients given second doses at about 4 weeks or at about 12 weeks were pooled, since spike-specific TCR depth and breadth were not found to differ between the two schedules. TCR sequencing was performed for 230 to 250 trial participants, of whom about 200 were given two doses of AZD1222 and 26 were given two doses of MenACWY control vaccine. Trial participants were enrolled into age subgroups of 18-55, 56-69 and 70-plus years, which contained roughly 140, 27 and 60 TCR-sequenced participants, respectively.

The CDR3 regions of human TCRbeta chains were analyzed by immunosequencing. Under the source paper's analysis protocol: TCRs in the repertoires were matched against a reference library of SARS-CoV-2-specific TCRs that had been generated with the MIRA antigen-specificity platform. Breadth was defined as the fraction of unique TCRs that were SARS-CoV-2-associated. Depth was defined as the fraction of total T cells that were SARS-CoV-2-associated. Using the MIRA data, each spike-specific TCR was assigned both to the spike region to which the TCR was reactive and to a CD4 or CD8 class. Log10-transformed breadth and depth values were compared by one-way ANOVA with Sidak's multiple comparisons tests. TCRdb obtained this table from immuneACCESS and retained in-frame rearrangements with V and J assigned. These tables miss some clones; where compared with another copy, unresolved V genes account for less than half of the shortfall, and the remainder is unexplained. The DNA gave D and trimming, while V, J and clone size come from that table. The sample table shows fewer than 200,000 clones, and more than 80% are seen once. Of the sample, 5% to 7% falls within the top ten clones.

Read against the paper, the sample's time point label means: baseline before first vaccination. The vaccinee samples were drawn from two UK trials, COV001 and COV002, one of which was a single-blind randomized controlled phase 2/3 trial testing AZD1222 (ChAdOx1 nCoV-19) in healthy adults. For TCRbeta chain sequencing, PBMC samples from trial participants were taken at day 0 and at day 28 after the second dose. In regard to this clone: Its recognized antigen is unknown. Base qualities are not provided; no much larger clone lies one nucleotide away.

Study-level results and caveats: The 56-69-year group was small, and its depth increase did not reach significance, likely because of low power. Only five to seven AZD1222 recipients were SARS-CoV-2 seropositive at baseline, limiting conclusions about previously exposed vaccinees. The vaccine-associated CD4 TCRs covered the entire spike protein, and the dominant responses fell in regions 160-218 and 743-854. Participants were mostly white British, with more females than males. The authors suggested clonal diversity may have been underestimated. Reportedly, close to half of the unique spike-specific TCRs recognized epitopes lying outside the regions that are mutated in the B.1.351 and B.1.1.7 variants. No day 14 peak-response samples were available, so repertoires were characterized only after the peak T cell response. Spike-specific TCR breadth and depth rose significantly after two AZD1222 doses compared with day 0 and with MenACWY recipients.

The receptor comes from an adult in good health. The sequences come from peripheral blood, collected on day 0 of AZD1222 vaccination.

The DNA sequence reads TGTGCCAGCAGCCCAACAGTTGGGGGCTACACCTTC. It translates as CASSPTVGGYTF. The chain was built from TRBV5-6 and TRBJ1-2, with the D gene not confidently named. The germline V gene provides CDR1 SGHDT and CDR2 YYEEEE. Reading from cysteine to phenylalanine, the CDR3 counts 12 amino acids. Only the CDR3 DNA is retained, 36 bases long and in frame from the first base. V and J lose 4 bases and 8 bases, and a span of 12 bases separates them.